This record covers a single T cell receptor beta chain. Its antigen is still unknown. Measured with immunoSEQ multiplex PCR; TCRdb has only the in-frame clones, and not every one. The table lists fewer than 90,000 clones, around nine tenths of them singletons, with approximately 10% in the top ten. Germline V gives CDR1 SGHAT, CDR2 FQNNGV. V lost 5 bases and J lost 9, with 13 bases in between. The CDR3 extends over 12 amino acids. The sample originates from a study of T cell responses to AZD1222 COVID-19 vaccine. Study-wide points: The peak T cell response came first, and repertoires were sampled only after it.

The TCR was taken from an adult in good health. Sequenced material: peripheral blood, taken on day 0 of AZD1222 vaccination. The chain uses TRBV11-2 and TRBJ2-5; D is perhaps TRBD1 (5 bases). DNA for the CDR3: TGTGCCAGCAGCCCGCCTAGGGGATCCCAGTACTTC. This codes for CASSPPRGSQYF.